Listed here is a single TCR beta chain. The sample is drawn from a study of PD-L1 blockade in urothelial cancer. J gave up 4 bases and V 2 bases, and 0 bases lay outside the gene matches. From germline, CDR1 is SGHTA and CDR2 FQGNSA. The CDR3 covers 15 residues. Added to each PCR by spiking were synthetic TCR analog templates. Repertoires were generated with immunoSEQ multiplex PCR, while TCRdb's copy carries only in-frame clones and drops some. The profile shows some 75,000 clones, more than 85% of them singletons. Time point: peripheral blood 6 weeks after treatment start. The rearrangement links TRBV7-2 to TRBJ2-3, with 13 positions matching TRBD2. The sequence derives from an elderly woman with urothelial cancer. This specimen consisted of PBMCs, obtained around atezolizumab (anti-PD-L1) treatment. CDR3 amino acids: CASSLTSGRADTQYF. The CDR3 DNA reads as TGTGCCAGCAGCTTAACTAGCGGGAGGGCAGATACGCAGTATTTT.